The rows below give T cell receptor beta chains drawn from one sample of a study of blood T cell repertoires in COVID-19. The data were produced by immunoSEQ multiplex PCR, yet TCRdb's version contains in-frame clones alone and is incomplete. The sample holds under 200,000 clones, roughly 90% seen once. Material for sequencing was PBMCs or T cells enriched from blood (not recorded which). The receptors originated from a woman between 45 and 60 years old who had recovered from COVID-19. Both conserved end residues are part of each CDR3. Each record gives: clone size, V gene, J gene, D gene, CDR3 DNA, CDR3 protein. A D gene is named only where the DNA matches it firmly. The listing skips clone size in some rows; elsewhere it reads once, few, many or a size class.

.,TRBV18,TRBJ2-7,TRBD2,TGTGCCAGCTCACCCACCGAGGGACTAGCGGGCGTCTCGGACGAGCAGTACTTC,CASSPTEGLAGVSDEQYF
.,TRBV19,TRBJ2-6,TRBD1,TGTGCCAGTAGTAGCAACAGGGGGCGGTTGACTGGGGCCAACGTCCTGACTTTC,CASSSNRGRLTGANVLTF
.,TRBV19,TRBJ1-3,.,TGTGCCACTATCAACTTTGACATATACGGAAACACCATATATTTT,CATINFDIYGNTIYF
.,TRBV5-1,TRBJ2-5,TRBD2,TGCGCCAGCAGCTTGGATCCTAGCGGGGGGCTTAGGACCCAGTACTTC,CASSLDPSGGLRTQYF
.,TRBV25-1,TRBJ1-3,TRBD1,TGTGCCAGCAGAGCAGGGGGTGGAAACACCATATATTTT,CASRAGGGNTIYF
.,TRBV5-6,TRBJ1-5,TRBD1,TGTGCCAGCACCAGGGGGCGAGGACAGCCCCAGCATTTT,CASTRGRGQPQHF
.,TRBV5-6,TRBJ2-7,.,TGTGCCAGCAGCTCGGCACCGGGGACCTACGAGCAGTACTTC,CASSSAPGTYEQYF
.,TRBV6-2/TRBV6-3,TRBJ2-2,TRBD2,TGTGCCAGCAGCCCTAGCGGGGGGGTTGGTTTCGGGGAGCTGTTTTTT,CASSPSGGVGFGELFF
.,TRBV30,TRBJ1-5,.,TGTGCCTGGAGTGGGGCGGGTTCTCAGCCCCAGCATTTT,CAWSGAGSQPQHF
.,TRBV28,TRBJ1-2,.,TGTGCCAGCGCCTCTGCGGGGGGGGGCACCTATGGCTACACCTTC,CASASAGGGTYGYTF
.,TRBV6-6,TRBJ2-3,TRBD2,TGTGCCAGCGCTACTAGCGGGGGCACAGATACGCAGTATTTT,CASATSGGTDTQYF
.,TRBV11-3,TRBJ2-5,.,TGTGCCAGCAGTTTGACTTACCAAGAGACCCAGTACTTC,CASSLTYQETQYF
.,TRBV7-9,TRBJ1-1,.,TGTGCCAGCAGCTTAGGGAGTGGGAACACTGAAGCTTTCTTT,CASSLGSGNTEAFF
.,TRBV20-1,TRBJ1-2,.,TGCAGTGCTAGCCGACAGAGGGGCTACACCTTC,CSASRQRGYTF
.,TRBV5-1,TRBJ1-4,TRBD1,TGCGCCAGCAGCCTCGGACAGGGGGGAAATGAAAAACTGTTTTTT,CASSLGQGGNEKLFF
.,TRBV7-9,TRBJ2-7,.,TGTGCCAGCAGCGGCGGGGCTTCACTCGGCTCCTACGAGCAGTACTTC,CASSGGASLGSYEQYF
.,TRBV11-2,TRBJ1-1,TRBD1,TGTGCCAGCAGCTTAGCCGACAGGGGAAACACTGAAGCTTTCTTT,CASSLADRGNTEAFF
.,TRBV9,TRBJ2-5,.,TGTGCCAGCAGCGTAGCTGTGCAGCAAGAGACCCAGTACTTC,CASSVAVQQETQYF
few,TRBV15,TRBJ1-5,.,TGTGCCACCAGCAGAGATAGGGGAATTGATCAGCCCCAGCATTTT,CATSRDRGIDQPQHF
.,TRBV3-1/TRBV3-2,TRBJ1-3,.,TGTGCCAGCAGTCTTCTGACAGGCCACTCTGGAAACACCATATATTTT,CASSLLTGHSGNTIYF
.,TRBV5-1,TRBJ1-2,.,TGCGCCAGCAGCTTGGCCGTTGGGCTGGATGGCTACACCTTC,CASSLAVGLDGYTF
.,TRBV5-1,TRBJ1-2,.,TGCGCCAGCAGCTTGTCGGGGGGTAACTATGGCTACACCTTC,CASSLSGGNYGYTF
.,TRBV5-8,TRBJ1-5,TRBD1,TGTGCCAGCAGCCGGACAGGGGGCAACTTCGGGGCCCAGCATTTT,CASSRTGGNFGAQHF
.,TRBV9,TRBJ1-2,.,TGTGCCAGCAGCGTAGAGGAGAACCTTCGGGGCTACACCTTC,CASSVEENLRGYTF
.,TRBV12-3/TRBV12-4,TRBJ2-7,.,TGTGCCAGCAGTTTGGGCCGCACCTACGAGCAGTACTTC,CASSLGRTYEQYF
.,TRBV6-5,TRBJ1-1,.,TGTGCCAGCAGAAACGCGGGAGGCACTGAAGCTTTCTTT,CASRNAGGTEAFF
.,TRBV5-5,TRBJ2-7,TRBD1,TGTGCCAGCAGCGCCCCGGACAGGGGCTCCTACGAGCAGTACTTC,CASSAPDRGSYEQYF
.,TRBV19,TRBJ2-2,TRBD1,TGTGCCAGTAGTACCGGGACAGGGATCGGCGGGGAGCTGTTTTTT,CASSTGTGIGGELFF
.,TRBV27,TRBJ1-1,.,TGTGCCAGCAGTTTTGAGGGAAGGAACACTGAAGCTTTCTTT,CASSFEGRNTEAFF
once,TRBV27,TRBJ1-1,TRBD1,TGTGCCAGCAGCCCAGACAGGGCGGCGCACACTGAAGCTTTCTTT,CASSPDRAAHTEAFF
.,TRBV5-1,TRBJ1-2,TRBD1,TGCGCCAGCAGCTTGGCGAGACAGGGGATCTCTGGCTACACCTTC,CASSLARQGISGYTF
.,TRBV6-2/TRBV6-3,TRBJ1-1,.,TGTGCCAGCAGCCCTCCGTGGGACATGAACACTGAAGCTTTCTTT,CASSPPWDMNTEAFF
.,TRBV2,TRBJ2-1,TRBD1,TGTGCCAGCAGTGGGGACAGAGACAATGAGCAGTTCTTC,CASSGDRDNEQFF
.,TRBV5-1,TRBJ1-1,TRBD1,TGCGCCAGCAGCTCAGAAAAGCAGGGGGCCCTCACTGAAGCTTTCTTT,CASSSEKQGALTEAFF
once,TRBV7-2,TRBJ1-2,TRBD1,TGTGCCAGCAGCCCAGGGGGGTCGGTAGCGCGCTATGGCTACACCTTC,CASSPGGSVARYGYTF
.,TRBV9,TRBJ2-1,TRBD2,TGTGCCAGCAGCCCCACTAGCGGGGGGGTCGTATCCTACAATGAGCAGTTCTTC,CASSPTSGGVVSYNEQFF
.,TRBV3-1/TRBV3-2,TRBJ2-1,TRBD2,TGTGCCAGCAGCCAAAAACGGTTAGCGGGGGTGAGAGAGAATGAGCAGTTCTTC,CASSQKRLAGVRENEQFF